The source of this T cell receptor (beta chain) is a study of T cells in localized non-small cell lung cancer. With regard to this clone: The antigen is undetermined.

Study-wide findings and caveats: It remains possible that heterogeneity exists, since only one tumor region was sequenced. Among the tissues sampled, uninvolved adjacent lung had the highest T cell clonality, above tumor. Appearance in adjacent lung was seen for a median around 55 of the top 100 tumor clones. Longer overall survival associated with higher blood T cell density; shorter survival with higher adjacent-lung clonality.

The data were produced by immunoSEQ multiplex PCR, yet TCRdb's version contains in-frame clones alone and is incomplete. The table includes 60,000 to 65,000 clones, 85% to 90% detected once. Germline trimming cut 2 bases from V and 4 bases from J; bases unmatched to any gene: 0. The CDR3 length is 13 residues. Germline CDR1 and CDR2: MNHNS and SASEGT. The chain recombines TRBV6-1 with TRBJ1-2, with 8 positions matching TRBD1. Sequenced material: peripheral blood, taken before any cancer treatment. The clonotype originates from a woman aged 35-75 years with stage I lung adenocarcinoma. The CDR3 coding sequence is TGTGCCAGCAGTGAACAGGGGGCCTATGGCTACACCTTC. It translates to CASSEQGAYGYTF.